This TCR beta chain stems from a study of cytomegalovirus exposure and HLA in healthy donors. Overall study findings and caveats: Later on, an analysis found that several of the most significant clusters appeared to be linked to common viral pathogens, which included parvovirus B19.

The PCR contained 60 Vbeta and 13 Jbeta primers. Profiled with immunoSEQ multiplex PCR; TCRdb holds only in-frame clones, not every one. Found here are about 190,000 clones, approximately 75% of them singletons; the top ten hold under 5%. To note about this clone: Its antigen remains unknown.

Every donor was a healthy person donating bone marrow. Germline V gene lookup returns CDR1 GTSNPN and CDR2 SVGIG (reference sequence). V was trimmed by 2 bases and J by 8 bases, leaving 12 bases between them. The CDR3 has 12 residues. This rearrangement joins TRBV30 to TRBJ1-2; TRBD1 is a possible D gene (6 bases). The sequencing sample was made of PBMCs. This TCR was sampled from a young man in good health and CMV-seropositive. The CDR3 DNA reads as TGTGCCTGGAGTCAGGGGCCTGTGGGCTACACCTTC. Amino acid sequence: CAWSQGPVGYTF.